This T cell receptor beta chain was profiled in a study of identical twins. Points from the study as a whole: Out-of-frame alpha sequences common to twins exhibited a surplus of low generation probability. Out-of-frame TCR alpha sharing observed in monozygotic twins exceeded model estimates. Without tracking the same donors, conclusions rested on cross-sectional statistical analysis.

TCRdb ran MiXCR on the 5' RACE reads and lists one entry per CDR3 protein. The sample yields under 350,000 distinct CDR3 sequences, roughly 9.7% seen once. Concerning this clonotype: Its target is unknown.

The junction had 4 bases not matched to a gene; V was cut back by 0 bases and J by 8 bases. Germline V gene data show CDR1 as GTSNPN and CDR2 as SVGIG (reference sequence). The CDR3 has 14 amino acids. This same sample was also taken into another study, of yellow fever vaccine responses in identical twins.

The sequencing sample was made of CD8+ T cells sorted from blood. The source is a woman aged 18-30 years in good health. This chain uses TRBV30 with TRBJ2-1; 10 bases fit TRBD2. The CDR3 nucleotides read TGTGCCTGGAGTGTAACTAGCGGGAACGATGAGCAGTTCTTC. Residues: CAWSVTSGNDEQFF. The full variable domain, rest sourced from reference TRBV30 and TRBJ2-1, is SQTIHQWPATLVQPVGSPLSLECTVEGTSNPNLYWYRQAAGRGLQLLFYSVGIGQISSEVPQNLSASRPQDRQFILSSKKLLLSDSGFYLCAWSVTSGNDEQFFGPGTRLTVL.